The entry below describes one T cell receptor beta chain. The data are from a study of blood T cell repertoires in COVID-19. Study-wide context: The study drew acute and convalescent COVID-19 samples from the United States, Italy and Spain.

In the original workflow: Reference gene primers were amplified, and this amplification served to estimate nucleated cell counts. Clones were sequenced by immunoSEQ multiplex PCR, and TCRdb holds only the in-frame ones, with some missing. V, J and clone size were drawn from that table, and D and trimming were deduced from the DNA. The sample lists about 270,000 clones, approximately 88% occurring once. Trimming at V came to 3 bases and at J to 12 bases, leaving 7 bases not matched to a gene. The germline gives CDR1 SGHRS, CDR2 YFSETQ. The CDR3 has 13 amino acids. This receptor was obtained from a woman aged 40 to 55 with acute COVID-19. The sample comprised PBMCs or T cells enriched from blood (not recorded which). The J gene is TRBJ1-2, the V gene TRBV5-1, with 11 bases identical to TRBD1. CDR3 in amino acids: CASSYWTGGGDTF. CDR3 nucleotides: TGCGCCAGCAGCTACTGGACAGGGGGCGGGGACACCTTC.